The 19 T cell receptor beta chains listed next were all sequenced from one sample in a study of T cell responses to AZD1222 COVID-19 vaccine. Libraries were prepared by immunoSEQ multiplex PCR; TCRdb keeps only in-frame clonotypes and omits some of them. The sample has some 36,000 clones, about 89% seen once. The sequenced sample was peripheral blood, obtained on day 0 of AZD1222 vaccination. These receptors were obtained from an adult in good health.

This sequence joins TRBV18 and TRBJ1-1, with a weak D call TRBD1 (5 bases). The V and J ends lost 2 bases and 1 base respectively, with 5 bases between them. This CDR3 region has 13 residues. The germline V gene has CDR1 KGHSH and CDR2 LQKENI. For the CDR3, the DNA is TGTGCCAGCTCACCAGGACAGAACACTGAAGCTTTCTTT. This encodes CASSPGQNTEAFF.

Only one count was recorded for this clone. This rearrangement joins TRBV3-1 (or the pseudogene TRBV3-2) to TRBJ1-2; D may be TRBD1 (5 bases). Trimming left V 0 bases short and J 5 bases short, with 19 bases between. The CDR3 is 17 amino acids. Looked up from germline, CDR1 is LGHDT and CDR2 is YNNKEL (reference sequence). CDR3 bases: TGTGCCAGCAGCCAAGAGGCCCCCGGGGGTGTATGGTATGGCTACACCTTC. Encoded protein: CASSQEAPGGVWYGYTF.

The chain is built from TRBV5-1 and TRBJ2-2; no reliable D call. The V gene's germline CDR1 is SGHRS and CDR2 YFSETQ. The CDR3 loop spans 11 amino acids. The CDR3 protein is CATPISGELFF. The CDR3 coding sequence is TGCGCTACGCCGATTAGCGGGGAGCTGTTTTTT.

The rearrangement uses TRBV6-2 or TRBV6-3 and TRBJ1-5; TRBD1 might be the D (6 bases). Germline lookup yields CDR1 MNHEY and CDR2 SVGEGT. The CDR3 spans 14 residues. V was trimmed by 0 bases and J by 7 bases, leaving 10 bases between them. The chain's CDR3 is CASSYSGGGQPQHF. CDR3 DNA sequence: TGTGCCAGCAGTTACTCCGGGGGCGGACAGCCCCAGCATTTT.

The chain recombines TRBV3-1 (or the pseudogene TRBV3-2) with TRBJ2-1; D is unclear. V was pared by 0 bases and J by 3 bases, with 9 bases between. The CDR3 has 15 amino acids. The germline gives CDR1 LGHDT, CDR2 YNNKEL (reference sequence). The CDR3 region is CASSQDRRSYNEQFF. The CDR3, as DNA: TGTGCCAGCAGCCAAGATAGAAGGAGCTACAATGAGCAGTTCTTC.

This chain uses TRBV27 with TRBJ2-2; D possibly corresponds to TRBD1 (5 bases). CDR3 length equals 14 residues. Trimming shortened V by 10 bases and J by 1 base, and 13 bases separated the two germline ends. Germline CDR1 reads MNHEY; CDR2 reads SMNVEV (reference sequence). CDR3 in amino acids: CATSGQGNTGELFF. The DNA of the CDR3 is TGTGCCACGTCAGGGCAGGGGAACACCGGGGAGCTGTTTTTT.

The chain employs TRBV7-2 and TRBJ2-1; TRBD1 might be the D (6 bases). CDR3 length: 14 residues. Per germline, CDR1 SGHTA and CDR2 FQGNSA. Trimming stripped 2 bases from V and 4 bases from J, with 9 bases between. The CDR3, as DNA: TGTGCCAGCAGCTTACGCAGGGGATACAATGAGCAGTTCTTC. It specifies CASSLRRGYNEQFF.

The chain has TRBV6-2 or TRBV6-3 and TRBJ2-7; 9 bases agree with TRBD2. CDR3 size: 15 residues. The germline gives CDR1 MNHEY, CDR2 SVGEGT. V was clipped by 6 bases and J by 7 bases; unmatched bases: 13. The CDR3 coding sequence is TGTGCCAGCAGCGACCTATTAGCGGGGGTCGGAGAGCAGTACTTC. It codes for CASSDLLAGVGEQYF.

CDR3 sequence reads: CATSVGGPVEKLFF. The CDR3 DNA sequence: TGTGCCACCAGTGTGGGGGGCCCGGTTGAAAAACTGTTTTTT. The chain is built from TRBV24-1 and TRBJ1-4; D possibly corresponds to TRBD1 (6 bases). Germline V CDR1 and CDR2: KGHDR, SFDVKD. This CDR3 region has 14 residues. Trimming took off 5 bases at V and 7 bases at J, with 13 bases between the two ends.

The gene calls are TRBV29-1 and TRBJ2-6; no reliable D call. V was shortened by 5 bases and J by 3 bases, with 8 bases between the two germline ends. CDR3 size: 13 residues. The germline gives CDR1 SQVTM, CDR2 ANQGSEA. The CDR3 region is CSVIMVGANVLTF. CDR3 nucleotides: TGCAGCGTTATAATGGTTGGGGCCAACGTCCTGACTTTC.

The chain is built from TRBV9 and TRBJ2-3, with 9 bases identical to TRBD1. CDR1 is SGDLS and CDR2 is YYNGEE in the germline V gene. The CDR3 contains 13 residues. The V and J ends lost 10 bases and 0 bases, in that order; junction bases with no gene match: 3. CDR3 coding DNA: TGTGCCTCGGGGACAGGGAGCACAGATACGCAGTATTTT. This codes for CASGTGSTDTQYF.

The V call is TRBV5-1, the J call TRBJ1-2; TRBD1 agrees at 7 bases. In germline, CDR1 is SGHRS, CDR2 YFSETQ. The length of the CDR3 is 13 residues. The J segment lost 6 bases and the V segment lost 1 base, leaving 3 bases of the junction unmatched. CDR3 sequence: CASSLFQGDGYTF. The CDR3 DNA reads TGCGCCAGCAGCTTGTTCCAGGGGGATGGCTACACCTTC.

J is TRBJ1-2 and V is TRBV5-1; 7 bases align to TRBD1. The V gene end was trimmed by 4 bases and the J gene end by 0 bases; junction bases not matched to a gene: 6. This CDR3 comprises 15 residues. Germline loops: CDR1 SGHRS, CDR2 YFSETQ. The CDR3 spells CASSRGQHTNYGYTF. The CDR3 region has the DNA TGCGCCAGCAGCCGGGGACAGCATACTAACTATGGCTACACCTTC.

This chain joins TRBV29-1 and TRBJ1-1; 7 bases match TRBD1. In germline, CDR1 is SQVTM, CDR2 ANQGSEA. This CDR3 is 13 amino acids long. V was clipped by 5 bases and J by 1 base; unmatched bases: 4. DNA of the CDR3: TGCAGCGTTTACAGGGGAGGGAACACTGAAGCTTTCTTT. Its protein product is CSVYRGGNTEAFF.

This chain links TRBV19 with TRBJ1-2; unclear D gene. This CDR3 is built from 14 residues. In germline, CDR1 is LNHDA, CDR2 SQIVND (reference sequence). V was pared by 3 bases and J by 8 bases, with 16 bases between. DNA of the CDR3: TGTGCCAGTAGTATGAGGGAGGACTTGGGCGGCTACACCTTC. It yields the protein CASSMREDLGGYTF. Based on the CDR3 plus reference TRBV19 and TRBJ1-2, the full variable domain is DGGITQSPKYLFRKEGQNVTLSCEQNLNHDAMYWYRQDPGQGLRLIYYSQIVNDFQKGDIAEGYSVSREKKESFPLTVTSAQKNPTAFYLCASSMREDLGGYTFGSGTRLTVV.

This chain joins TRBV6-4 and TRBJ2-3; 9 bases line up with TRBD2. In germline, CDR1 is MRHNA, CDR2 SNTAGT. The CDR3 has 16 residues. J was trimmed by 1 base and V by 2 bases; bases with no gene match: 4. CDR3 sequence: CASSDGAGGGTDTQYF. The CDR3 bases are TGTGCCAGCAGTGACGGAGCGGGGGGAGGCACAGATACGCAGTATTTT.

The CDR3 nucleotides read TGCGCCAGCAGCCGGACAGGGGAAAAGACCCAGTACTTC. As protein: CASSRTGEKTQYF. The chain carries TRBV4-1 and TRBJ2-5; TRBD1 agrees at 9 bases. V dropped 4 bases and J dropped 6; count of bases not matched to a gene: 3. Germline assignment: CDR1 MGHRA and CDR2 YSYEKL. The CDR3 covers 13 residues.

V gene TRBV7-2 combines with J gene TRBJ2-3; 7 bases are a match to TRBD2. The CDR3 runs to 16 residues. Germline CDR1 reads SGHTA; CDR2 reads FQGNSA. V was pared by 1 base and J by 4 bases, with 8 bases of the junction left unmatched. CDR3 DNA sequence: TGTGCCAGCAGCTTAGTAGGCGGGAGTGGGTCAGATACGCAGTATTTT. Amino acid sequence: CASSLVGGSGSDTQYF. Using reference TRBV7-2 and TRBJ2-3 for the parts outside the CDR3, the full variable domain is GAGVSQSPSNKVTEKGKDVELRCDPISGHTALYWYRQSLGQGLEFLIYFQGNSAPDKSGLPSDRFSAERTGGSVSTLTIQRTQQEDSAVYLCASSLVGGSGSDTQYFGPGTRLTVL.

J is TRBJ1-2 and V is TRBV4-3; no definite D call. The V and J ends lost 3 bases and 5 bases respectively, with 13 bases between them. Looked up from germline, CDR1 is LGHNA and CDR2 is YSLEER. The length of the CDR3 is 14 residues. The DNA for the CDR3 is TGCGCCAGCAGCCACCTCGTGGGTAGTTATGGCTACACCTTC. Amino acid sequence: CASSHLVGSYGYTF.